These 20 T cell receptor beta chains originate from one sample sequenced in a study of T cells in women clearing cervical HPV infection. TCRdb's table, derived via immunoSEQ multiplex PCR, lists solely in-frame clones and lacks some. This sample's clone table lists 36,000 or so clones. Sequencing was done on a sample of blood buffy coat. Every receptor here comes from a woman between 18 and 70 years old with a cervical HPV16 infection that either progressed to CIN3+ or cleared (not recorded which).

The covered CDR3 bases are TGCGCCAGCAGCTTTCTAGGGGCCGTCACAGATACG. Its protein is CASSFLGAVTDT. The whole CDR3 reads CASSFLGAVTDTQYF. V and J are TRBV5-1 and TRBJ2-3, with a possible D match to TRBD1 (5 bases). The read halts 3 residues ahead of the CDR3 end, with the missing end drawn from the germline J gene. The CDR3 covers 15 residues. Germline CDR1 SGHRS, CDR2 YFSETQ. Trimming took off 2 bases at V and 2 bases at J, with 12 bases between the two ends.

This chain's CDR3 is CASNEGSGGPYEQYF. CDR3 DNA (partial): TGTGCCAGCAACGAAGGTAGCGGGGGCCCCTACGAG. The gene calls are TRBV2 and TRBJ2-7; 9 nucleotides line up with TRBD2. The read terminates 3 residues before the CDR3 end, so the remaining end is supplied by the germline J gene. The CDR3 runs to 15 residues. V lost 7 bases and J lost 2; bases outside the gene matches: 9. CDR1 and CDR2 (germline): SNHLY, FYNNEI.

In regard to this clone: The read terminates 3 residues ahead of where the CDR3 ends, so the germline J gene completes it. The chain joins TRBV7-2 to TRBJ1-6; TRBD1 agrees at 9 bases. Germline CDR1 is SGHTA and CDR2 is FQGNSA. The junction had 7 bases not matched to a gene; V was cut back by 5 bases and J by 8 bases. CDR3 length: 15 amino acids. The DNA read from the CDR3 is TGTGCCAGCAGCCTGAGGACAGGGGCGGATTCACCC. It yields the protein CASSLRTGADSP. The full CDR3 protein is CASSLRTGADSPLHF.

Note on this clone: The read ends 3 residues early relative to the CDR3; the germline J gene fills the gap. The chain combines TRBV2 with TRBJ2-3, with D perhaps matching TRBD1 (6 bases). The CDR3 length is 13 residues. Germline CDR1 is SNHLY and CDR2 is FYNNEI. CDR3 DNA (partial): TGTGCCAGCAACAGGGATAGCAATCAGCCG. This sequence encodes CASNRDSNQP. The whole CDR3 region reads CASNRDSNQPQYF.

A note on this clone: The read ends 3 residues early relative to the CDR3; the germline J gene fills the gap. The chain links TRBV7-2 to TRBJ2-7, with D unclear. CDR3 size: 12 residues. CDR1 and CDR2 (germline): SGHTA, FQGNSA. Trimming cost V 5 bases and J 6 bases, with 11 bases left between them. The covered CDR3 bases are TGTGCCAGCAGCCAAACCAAGGGCGAG. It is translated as CASSQTKGE. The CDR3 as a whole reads CASSQTKGEQYF.

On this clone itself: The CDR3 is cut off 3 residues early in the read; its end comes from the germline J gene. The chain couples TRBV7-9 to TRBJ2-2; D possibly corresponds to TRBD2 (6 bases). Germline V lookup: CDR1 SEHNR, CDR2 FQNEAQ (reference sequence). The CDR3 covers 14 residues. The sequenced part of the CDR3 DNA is TGTGCCAGCAGCTTTGAGGGGCGGGGTGAAAAG. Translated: CASSFEGRGEK. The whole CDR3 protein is CASSFEGRGEKLFF.

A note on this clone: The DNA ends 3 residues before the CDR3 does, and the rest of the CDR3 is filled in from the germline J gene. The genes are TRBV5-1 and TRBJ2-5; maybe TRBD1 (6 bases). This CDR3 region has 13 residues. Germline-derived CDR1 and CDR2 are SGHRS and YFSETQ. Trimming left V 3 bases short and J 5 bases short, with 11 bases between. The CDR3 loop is CASSYRVGETQYF. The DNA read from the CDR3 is TGCGCCAGCAGCTACAGGGTAGGCGAGACC.

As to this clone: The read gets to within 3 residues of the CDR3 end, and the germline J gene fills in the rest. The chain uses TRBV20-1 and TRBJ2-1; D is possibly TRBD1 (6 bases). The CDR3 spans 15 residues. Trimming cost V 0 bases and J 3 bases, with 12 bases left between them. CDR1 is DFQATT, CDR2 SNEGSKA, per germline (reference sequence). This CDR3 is CSAREWTAGYNEQFF. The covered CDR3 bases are TGCAGTGCTAGAGAGTGGACAGCTGGCTACAATGAG.

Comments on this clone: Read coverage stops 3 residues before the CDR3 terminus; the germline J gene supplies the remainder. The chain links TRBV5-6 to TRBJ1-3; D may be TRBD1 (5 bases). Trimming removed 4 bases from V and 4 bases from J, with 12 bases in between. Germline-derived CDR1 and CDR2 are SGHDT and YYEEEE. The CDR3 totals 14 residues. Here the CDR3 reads CASSLPGEGNTIYF. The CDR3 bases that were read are TGTGCCAGCAGCCTGCCGGGGGAAGGAAACACC.

CDR3 DNA, as far as it was read: TGTGCCAGTACCCCGGACTTGGGTAAAACTGAA. Protein sequence: CASTPDLGKTE. The entire CDR3 is CASTPDLGKTEAFF. The V and J genes are TRBV19 and TRBJ1-1, with unresolved D. The CDR3 is cut off 3 residues early in the read; its end comes from the germline J gene. Germline V gene lookup returns CDR1 LNHDA and CDR2 SQIVND (reference sequence). The V and J ends lost 7 bases and 5 bases respectively, with 17 bases between them. CDR3 size: 14 residues. Filled out from reference TRBV19 and TRBJ1-1, the complete variable domain reads DGGITQSPKYLFRKEGQNVTLSCEQNLNHDAMYWYRQDPGQGLRLIYYSQIVNDFQKGDIAEGYSVSREKKESFPLTVTSAQKNPTAFYLCASTPDLGKTEAFFGQGTRLTVV.

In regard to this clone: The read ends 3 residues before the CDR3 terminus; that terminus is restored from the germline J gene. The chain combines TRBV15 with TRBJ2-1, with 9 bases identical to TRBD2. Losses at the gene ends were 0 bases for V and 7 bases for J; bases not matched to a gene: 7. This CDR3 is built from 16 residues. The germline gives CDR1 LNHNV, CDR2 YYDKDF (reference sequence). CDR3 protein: CATSREGAGGPNEQFF. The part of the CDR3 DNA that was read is TGTGCCACCAGCAGAGAGGGAGCGGGGGGCCCAAATGAG. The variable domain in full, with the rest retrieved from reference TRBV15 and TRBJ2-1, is DAMVIQNPRYQVTQFGKPVTLSCSQTLNHNVMYWYQQKSSQAPKLLFHYYDKDFNNEADTPDNFQSRRPNTSFCFLDIRSPGLGDTAMYLCATSREGAGGPNEQFFGPGTRLTVL.

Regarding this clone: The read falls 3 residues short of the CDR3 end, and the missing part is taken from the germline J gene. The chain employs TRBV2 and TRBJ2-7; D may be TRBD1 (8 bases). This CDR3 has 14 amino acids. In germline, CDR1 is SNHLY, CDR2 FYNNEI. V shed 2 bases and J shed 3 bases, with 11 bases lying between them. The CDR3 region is CASSETGGDYEQYF. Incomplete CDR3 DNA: TGTGCCAGCAGTGAAACAGGGGGGGACTACGAG. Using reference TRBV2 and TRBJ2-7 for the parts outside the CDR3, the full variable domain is EPEVTQTPSHQVTQMGQEVILRCVPISNHLYFYWYRQILGQKVEFLVSFYNNEISEKSEIFDDQFSVERPDGSNFTLKIRSTKLEDSAMYFCASSETGGDYEQYFGPGTRLTVT.

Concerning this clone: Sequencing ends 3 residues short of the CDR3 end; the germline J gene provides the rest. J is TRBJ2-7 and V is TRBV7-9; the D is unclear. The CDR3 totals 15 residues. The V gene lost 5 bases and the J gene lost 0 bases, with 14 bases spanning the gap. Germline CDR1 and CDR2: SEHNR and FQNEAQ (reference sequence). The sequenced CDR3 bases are TGTGCCAGCAGCCAAGGTGGTCCCCACTCCTACGAG. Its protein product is CASSQGGPHSYE. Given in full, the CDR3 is CASSQGGPHSYEQYF.

CDR3: CSARETSGGAAGTQYF. CDR3 bases read: TGCAGTGCTAGAGAGACTAGCGGGGGGGCCGCGGGTACG. The genes are TRBV20-1 and TRBJ2-3, with TRBD2 matching over 14 bases. The CDR3 is cut off 3 residues early in the read; its end comes from the germline J gene. The CDR3 has 16 amino acids. The V gene end was trimmed by 0 bases and the J gene end by 8 bases; junction bases not matched to a gene: 7. Germline V gene lookup returns CDR1 DFQATT and CDR2 SNEGSKA (reference sequence).

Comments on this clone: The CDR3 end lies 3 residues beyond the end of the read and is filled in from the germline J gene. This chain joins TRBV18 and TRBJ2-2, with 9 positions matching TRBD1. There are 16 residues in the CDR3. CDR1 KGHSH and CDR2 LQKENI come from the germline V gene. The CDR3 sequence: CASSRSTGGNNSPLFF. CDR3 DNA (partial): TGTGCCAGCTCACGATCGACAGGGGGGAATAATTCACCG.

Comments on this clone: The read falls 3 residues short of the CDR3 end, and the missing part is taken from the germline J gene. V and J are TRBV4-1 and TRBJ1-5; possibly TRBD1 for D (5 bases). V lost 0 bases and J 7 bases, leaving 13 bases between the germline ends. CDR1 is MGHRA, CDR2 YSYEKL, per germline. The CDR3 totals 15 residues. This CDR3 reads CASSQEGQGRQPQHF. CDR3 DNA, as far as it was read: TGCGCCAGCAGCCAAGAGGGGCAGGGCCGGCAGCCC.

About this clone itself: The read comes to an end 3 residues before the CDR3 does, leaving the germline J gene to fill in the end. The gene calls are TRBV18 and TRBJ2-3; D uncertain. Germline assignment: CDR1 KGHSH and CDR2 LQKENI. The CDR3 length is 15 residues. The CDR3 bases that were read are TGTGCCAGCTCACCACCGTCACTCACCAAAGAGACG. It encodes CASSPPSLTKET. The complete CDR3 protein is CASSPPSLTKETQYF.

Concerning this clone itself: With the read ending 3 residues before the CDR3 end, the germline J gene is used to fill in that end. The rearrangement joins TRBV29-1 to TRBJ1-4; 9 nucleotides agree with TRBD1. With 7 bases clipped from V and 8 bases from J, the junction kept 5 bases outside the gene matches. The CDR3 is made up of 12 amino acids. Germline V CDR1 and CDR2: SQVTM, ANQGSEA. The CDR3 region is CSARTGEEKLFF. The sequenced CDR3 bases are TGCAGCGCCCGGACAGGGGAGGAAAAA.

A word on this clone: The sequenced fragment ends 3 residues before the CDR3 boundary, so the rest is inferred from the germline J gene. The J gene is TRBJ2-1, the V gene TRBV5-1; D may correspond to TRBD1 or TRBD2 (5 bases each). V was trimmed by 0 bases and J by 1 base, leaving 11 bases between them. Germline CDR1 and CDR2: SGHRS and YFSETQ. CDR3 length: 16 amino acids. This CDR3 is CASSLGGVGSYNEQFF. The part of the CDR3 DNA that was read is TGCGCCAGCAGCTTGGGAGGGGTAGGATCCTACAATGAG.

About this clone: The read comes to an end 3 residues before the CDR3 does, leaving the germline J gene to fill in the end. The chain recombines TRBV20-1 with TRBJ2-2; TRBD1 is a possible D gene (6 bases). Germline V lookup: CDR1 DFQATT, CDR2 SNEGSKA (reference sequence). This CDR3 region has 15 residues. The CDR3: CSASRVSPGANVLFF. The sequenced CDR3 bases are TGCAGTGCTAGTCGGGTCAGTCCAGGGGCCAACGTG.